The clone carrying this TCR beta chain was found a few times. Germline V gene sequence: CDR1 SGHNT, CDR2 YENEEA. V trimming: 4 bases; J trimming: 3 bases; junction bases outside the gene matches: 7. This CDR3 spans 15 amino acids. The sample comes from a study of T-cell reconstitution after alpha-beta-depleted transplantation in children. Unique molecular identifiers tagged the TCRbeta library. TCRdb passed the PCR reads through MiXCR, listing each CDR3 protein once. The data show approximately 240,000 distinct CDR3 sequences, about 9.5% seen once. Sequences were derived from PBMCs from the stem cell graft donor, sampled from the stem cell graft. The TCR sequence derives from a human donor who donated a stem cell graft to a child with acute lymphoblastic leukemia. The J gene is TRBJ2-7, the V gene TRBV11-3; 9 bases align to TRBD1. For the CDR3, the DNA is TGTGCCAGCAGCTCACGGACAGGGGTCTACTACGAGCAGTACTTC. Its translation: CASSSRTGVYYEQYF. The whole variable domain, remainder taken from reference TRBV11-3 and TRBJ2-7, is EAGVVQSPRYKIIEKKQPVAFWCNPISGHNTLYWYLQNLGQGPELLIRYENEEAVDDSQLPKDRFSAERLKGVDSTLKIQPAELGDSAVYLCASSSRTGVYYEQYFGPGTRLTVT.